The rows below give T cell receptor beta chains drawn from one sample of a study of PD-L1 blockade in urothelial cancer. TCRdb's table, derived via immunoSEQ multiplex PCR, lists solely in-frame clones and lacks some. This sample carries 70,000 to 95,000 clones, 84% of them seen once, and the ten largest clones take 2% to 2.5%. The material sequenced was PBMCs, taken around atezolizumab (anti-PD-L1) treatment. The receptors originated from a man in his 60s with urothelial cancer. The CDR3 runs from the conserved cysteine through the conserved F or W. Each record gives: J gene, V gene, D gene, clone size, CDR3 protein, CDR3 DNA. A D gene is named only where the DNA matches it firmly. Size is stated for part of the rows, as once, few or many counts, or as a class when the clone is expanded.

j_gene: TRBJ2-5
v_gene: TRBV11-2
d_gene: NA
abundance: few
CDR3aa: CASSPIRGQPGETQYF
CDR3nt: TGTGCCAGCAGCCCCATCCGAGGACAGCCTGGGGAGACCCAGTACTTC

j_gene: TRBJ2-7
v_gene: TRBV11-2
d_gene: TRBD1
abundance: NA
CDR3aa: CASSSGQGTYEQYF
CDR3nt: TGTGCCAGCAGCTCCGGACAGGGGACCTACGAGCAGTACTTC

j_gene: TRBJ2-5
v_gene: TRBV18
d_gene: NA
abundance: once
CDR3aa: CASSPGSGHQTQYF
CDR3nt: TGTGCCAGCTCACCCGGTAGCGGTCATCAGACCCAGTACTTC

j_gene: TRBJ2-7
v_gene: TRBV10-1
d_gene: TRBD1
abundance: NA
CDR3aa: CASSERTGQWDEQYF
CDR3nt: TGCGCCAGCAGTGAAAGGACAGGGCAATGGGACGAGCAGTACTTC

j_gene: TRBJ1-5
v_gene: TRBV4-3
d_gene: TRBD1
abundance: NA
CDR3aa: CASSQGSGQATNQPQHF
CDR3nt: TGCGCCAGCAGCCAAGGGTCGGGACAGGCGACTAATCAGCCCCAGCATTTT

j_gene: TRBJ2-3
v_gene: TRBV27
d_gene: NA
abundance: NA
CDR3aa: CASASGQGFADTQYF
CDR3nt: TGTGCCAGCGCCTCGGGGCAGGGGTTCGCAGATACGCAGTATTTT

j_gene: TRBJ1-4
v_gene: TRBV6-5
d_gene: NA
abundance: NA
CDR3aa: CACGGDPTNEKLFF
CDR3nt: TGTGCCTGTGGCGGGGACCCAACTAATGAAAAACTGTTTTTT

j_gene: TRBJ2-1
v_gene: TRBV5-1
d_gene: TRBD2
abundance: NA
CDR3aa: CASQMAGGRGREQFF
CDR3nt: TGCGCCAGCCAAATGGCGGGGGGACGCGGGCGTGAGCAGTTCTTC

j_gene: TRBJ2-5
v_gene: TRBV7-7
d_gene: NA
abundance: NA
CDR3aa: CASSWDSSSETQYF
CDR3nt: TGTGCCAGCAGCTGGGACTCCTCTTCAGAGACCCAGTACTTC

j_gene: TRBJ1-6
v_gene: TRBV5-1
d_gene: NA
abundance: NA
CDR3aa: CASRGGSSDDSPLHF
CDR3nt: TGCGCCAGCAGGGGGGGGTCCTCTGACGATTCACCCCTCCACTTT

j_gene: TRBJ2-1
v_gene: TRBV5-1
d_gene: TRBD2
abundance: NA
CDR3aa: CASSFHTSGDYNEQFF
CDR3nt: TGCGCCAGCAGCTTCCATACTAGCGGAGACTACAATGAGCAGTTCTTC

j_gene: TRBJ1-3
v_gene: TRBV30
d_gene: NA
abundance: NA
CDR3aa: CAWRGPLSGNTIYF
CDR3nt: TGTGCCTGGAGGGGCCCGCTCTCTGGAAACACCATATATTTT

j_gene: TRBJ2-3
v_gene: TRBV28
d_gene: NA
abundance: NA
CDR3aa: CASSLSAGNSDTQYF
CDR3nt: TGTGCCAGCAGTTTATCGGCAGGGAACTCAGATACGCAGTATTTT

j_gene: TRBJ1-5
v_gene: TRBV5-4
d_gene: TRBD1
abundance: NA
CDR3aa: CASSLGGGSNQPQHF
CDR3nt: TGTGCCAGCAGCTTGGGAGGGGGCAGCAATCAGCCCCAGCATTTT

j_gene: TRBJ1-3
v_gene: TRBV27
d_gene: TRBD1
abundance: once
CDR3aa: CASSSPGQGTSGNTIYF
CDR3nt: TGTGCCAGCAGTTCACCGGGACAGGGAACTTCTGGAAACACCATATATTTT

j_gene: TRBJ2-2
v_gene: TRBV7-2
d_gene: NA
abundance: NA
CDR3aa: CASSLYQGLTGELFF
CDR3nt: TGTGCCAGCAGCTTATATCAGGGTTTAACCGGGGAGCTGTTTTTT

j_gene: TRBJ1-1
v_gene: TRBV7-9
d_gene: TRBD1
abundance: NA
CDR3aa: CASSLATGGVLNTEAFF
CDR3nt: TGTGCCAGCAGCTTAGCCACAGGGGGAGTCCTGAACACTGAAGCTTTCTTT

j_gene: TRBJ2-7
v_gene: TRBV6-5
d_gene: NA
abundance: NA
CDR3aa: CASRSLGGEQYF
CDR3nt: TGTGCCAGCAGGTCCCTAGGGGGCGAGCAGTACTTC

j_gene: TRBJ1-2
v_gene: TRBV6-1
d_gene: NA
abundance: NA
CDR3aa: CASSGGSRINYGYTF
CDR3nt: TGTGCCAGCAGTGGTGGCAGTCGAATTAACTATGGCTACACCTTC

j_gene: TRBJ1-1
v_gene: TRBV27
d_gene: NA
abundance: NA
CDR3aa: CASSPQGSLMNTEAFF
CDR3nt: TGTGCCAGCAGTCCTCAGGGAAGCCTTATGAACACTGAAGCTTTCTTT

j_gene: TRBJ2-2
v_gene: TRBV9
d_gene: TRBD1
abundance: NA
CDR3aa: CASSVARGTVNTGELFF
CDR3nt: TGTGCCAGCAGCGTAGCTAGGGGGACAGTGAACACCGGGGAGCTGTTTTTT

j_gene: TRBJ2-2
v_gene: TRBV19
d_gene: NA
abundance: NA
CDR3aa: CASSHRTNTGELFF
CDR3nt: TGTGCCAGTAGCCACAGGACAAACACCGGGGAGCTGTTTTTT

j_gene: TRBJ1-2
v_gene: TRBV28
d_gene: TRBD1
abundance: NA
CDR3aa: CASAGTTGRYTF
CDR3nt: TGTGCCAGCGCAGGGACGACAGGGCGCTACACCTTC

j_gene: TRBJ1-1
v_gene: TRBV6-6
d_gene: NA
abundance: NA
CDR3aa: CASSYSQGNTEAFF
CDR3nt: TGTGCCAGCAGTTACTCCCAGGGGAACACTGAAGCTTTCTTT

j_gene: TRBJ2-7
v_gene: TRBV27
d_gene: TRBD1
abundance: NA
CDR3aa: CASSSDRGFYEQYF
CDR3nt: TGTGCCAGCAGTTCCGACAGGGGGTTCTACGAGCAGTACTTC

j_gene: TRBJ1-2
v_gene: TRBV6-1
d_gene: NA
abundance: NA
CDR3aa: CASSELYGYTF
CDR3nt: TGTGCCAGCAGTGAATTATATGGCTACACCTTC

j_gene: TRBJ2-3
v_gene: TRBV30
d_gene: TRBD1
abundance: NA
CDR3aa: CAWSLQGADTQYF
CDR3nt: TGTGCCTGGAGTCTTCAGGGGGCAGATACGCAGTATTTT

j_gene: TRBJ1-3
v_gene: TRBV15
d_gene: NA
abundance: NA
CDR3aa: CATSRDLGGIGGNTIYF
CDR3nt: TGTGCCACCAGCAGAGACCTCGGGGGGATAGGTGGAAACACCATATATTTT

j_gene: TRBJ2-7
v_gene: TRBV5-1
d_gene: TRBD2
abundance: few
CDR3aa: CASSSGVEQYF
CDR3nt: TGCGCCAGCAGCAGCGGGGTTGAGCAGTACTTC

j_gene: TRBJ1-2
v_gene: TRBV4-1
d_gene: TRBD1
abundance: NA
CDR3aa: CASSQEPGQGRGYTF
CDR3nt: TGCGCCAGCAGCCAAGAACCGGGACAGGGACGTGGCTACACCTTC

j_gene: TRBJ2-1
v_gene: TRBV28
d_gene: TRBD2
abundance: NA
CDR3aa: CASSPWTSGRSYNEQFF
CDR3nt: TGTGCCAGCAGTCCTTGGACTAGCGGACGCTCCTACAATGAGCAGTTCTTC

j_gene: TRBJ2-7
v_gene: TRBV2
d_gene: TRBD1
abundance: NA
CDR3aa: CASSERLFLIDRAYEQYF
CDR3nt: TGTGCCAGCAGTGAAAGGCTCTTTTTAATAGACAGGGCCTACGAGCAGTACTTC

j_gene: TRBJ2-1
v_gene: TRBV5-5
d_gene: NA
abundance: NA
CDR3aa: CASSTDWYNEQFF
CDR3nt: TGTGCCAGCAGCACGGACTGGTACAATGAGCAGTTCTTC

j_gene: TRBJ2-2
v_gene: TRBV2
d_gene: NA
abundance: NA
CDR3aa: CASSARANTGELFF
CDR3nt: TGTGCCAGCAGCGCCAGGGCGAACACCGGGGAGCTGTTTTTT

j_gene: TRBJ1-5
v_gene: TRBV14
d_gene: NA
abundance: NA
CDR3aa: CASSQDGQGSNQPQHF
CDR3nt: TGTGCCAGCAGCCAAGATGGGCAGGGCAGCAATCAGCCCCAGCATTTT

j_gene: TRBJ2-4
v_gene: TRBV7-2
d_gene: TRBD1
abundance: NA
CDR3aa: CASSFGGQGHIQYF
CDR3nt: TGTGCCAGCAGCTTCGGTGGACAGGGACACATTCAGTACTTC

j_gene: TRBJ1-2
v_gene: TRBV18
d_gene: NA
abundance: once
CDR3aa: CASSPASGGGGSYGYTF
CDR3nt: TGTGCCAGCTCACCAGCAAGTGGGGGCGGGGGCTCCTATGGCTACACCTTC

j_gene: TRBJ2-3
v_gene: TRBV9
d_gene: NA
abundance: once
CDR3aa: CASSVAGGPSTDTQYF
CDR3nt: TGTGCCAGCAGCGTAGCCGGCGGGCCTAGCACAGATACGCAGTATTTT

j_gene: TRBJ2-2
v_gene: TRBV9
d_gene: NA
abundance: NA
CDR3aa: CASSVTSWSGELFF
CDR3nt: TGTGCCAGCAGCGTTACTAGCTGGTCCGGGGAGCTGTTTTTT

j_gene: TRBJ2-1
v_gene: TRBV6-6
d_gene: NA
abundance: NA
CDR3aa: CASSLQGRGNEQFF
CDR3nt: TGTGCCAGCAGTCTCCAAGGTAGGGGCAATGAGCAGTTCTTC

j_gene: TRBJ2-7
v_gene: TRBV28
d_gene: TRBD1
abundance: NA
CDR3aa: CASSSTRDRVYEQYF
CDR3nt: TGTGCCAGCAGTTCTACCCGGGACAGGGTCTACGAGCAGTACTTC

j_gene: TRBJ2-3
v_gene: TRBV29-1
d_gene: TRBD2
abundance: NA
CDR3aa: CSAEKAGVGYTQYF
CDR3nt: TGCAGCGCAGAGAAAGCGGGAGTAGGTTATACGCAGTATTTT

j_gene: TRBJ1-1
v_gene: TRBV25-1
d_gene: TRBD1
abundance: NA
CDR3aa: CASSEVGQGNTEAFF
CDR3nt: TGTGCCAGCAGTGAGGTAGGACAGGGGAACACTGAAGCTTTCTTT